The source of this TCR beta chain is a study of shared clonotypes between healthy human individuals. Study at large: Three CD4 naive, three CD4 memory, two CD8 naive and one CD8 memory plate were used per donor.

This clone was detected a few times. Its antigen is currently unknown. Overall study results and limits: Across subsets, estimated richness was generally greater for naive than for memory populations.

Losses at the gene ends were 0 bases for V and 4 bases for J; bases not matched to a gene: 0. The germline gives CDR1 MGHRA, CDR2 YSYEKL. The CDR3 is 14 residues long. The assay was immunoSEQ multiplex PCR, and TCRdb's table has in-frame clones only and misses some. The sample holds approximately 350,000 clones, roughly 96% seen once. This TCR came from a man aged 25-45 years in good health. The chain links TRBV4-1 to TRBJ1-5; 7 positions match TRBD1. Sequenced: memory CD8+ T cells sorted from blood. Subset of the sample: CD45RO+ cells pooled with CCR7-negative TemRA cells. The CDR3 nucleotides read TGCGCCAGCAGCCAAGACAGGGGGAATCAGCCCCAGCATTTT. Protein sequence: CASSQDRGNQPQHF.